Listed below are T cell receptor beta chains from one sample, sequenced in a study of cytomegalovirus exposure and HLA in healthy donors. Assay: immunoSEQ multiplex PCR; the TCRdb copy retains only in-frame clones and omits some. Of a few hundred thousand clones in the sample, around nine tenths were seen once. What was sequenced was PBMCs. The receptors originated from a girl aged 2-10 years in good health and CMV-seronegative. The CDR3 runs from the conserved cysteine through the conserved F or W. The order of the fields is D gene, J gene, clone size, V gene, CDR3 protein, CDR3 DNA. A D gene is named only where the DNA matches it firmly. Size is omitted from some rows. Given values are once, few, many or a class for expanded clones.

D: TRBD2
J: TRBJ2-5
size: -
V: TRBV5-4
CDR3: CASRMAGLAGKETQYF
DNA: TGTGCCAGCAGGATGGCTGGTCTAGCGGGAAAGGAGACCCAGTACTTC

D: -
J: TRBJ1-4
size: -
V: TRBV15
CDR3: CATSRLGGGEKLFF
DNA: TGTGCCACCAGCAGATTAGGCGGTGGAGAAAAACTGTTTTTT

D: TRBD2
J: TRBJ2-7
size: -
V: TRBV5-1
CDR3: CASSILAGTNEQYF
DNA: TGCGCCAGCAGCATCCTAGCGGGAACCAACGAGCAGTACTTC

D: TRBD1
J: TRBJ2-3
size: few
V: TRBV9
CDR3: CASSAGQRNTDTQYF
DNA: TGTGCCAGCAGCGCGGGACAGAGAAACACAGATACGCAGTATTTT

D: TRBD1
J: TRBJ2-7
size: -
V: TRBV29-1
CDR3: CSVDLGDRAYEQYF
DNA: TGCAGCGTTGACCTGGGGGACAGGGCTTACGAGCAGTACTTC

D: -
J: TRBJ2-7
size: -
V: TRBV10-3
CDR3: CAISSDLIEQYF
DNA: TGTGCCATCAGCTCCGACTTGATCGAGCAGTACTTC

D: -
J: TRBJ2-7
size: -
V: TRBV4-1
CDR3: CASSVSGSSYEQYF
DNA: TGCGCCAGCAGCGTTAGCGGTAGCTCCTACGAGCAGTACTTC

D: TRBD2
J: TRBJ2-7
size: -
V: TRBV5-4
CDR3: CASSLAGGSYEQYF
DNA: TGTGCCAGCAGCTTAGCGGGAGGTTCCTACGAGCAGTACTTC

D: -
J: TRBJ1-2
size: -
V: TRBV28
CDR3: CASSQAGYTF
DNA: TGTGCCAGCAGCCAAGCGGGCTACACCTTC

D: -
J: TRBJ1-1
size: -
V: TRBV14
CDR3: CASKPAEDMNTEAFF
DNA: TGTGCCAGCAAACCGGCTGAAGACATGAACACTGAAGCTTTCTTT

D: -
J: TRBJ1-2
size: once
V: TRBV5-6
CDR3: CASSSNQGGNYGYTF
DNA: TGTGCCAGCAGCTCTAACCAAGGAGGAAACTATGGCTACACCTTC

D: TRBD2
J: TRBJ2-7
size: once
V: TRBV10-1
CDR3: CASSSGLAGVDYEQYF
DNA: TGCGCCAGCAGTTCGGGACTAGCGGGAGTGGACTACGAGCAGTACTTC

D: -
J: TRBJ1-1
size: -
V: TRBV18
CDR3: CASSPNEGVNTEAFF
DNA: TGTGCCAGCTCACCAAATGAGGGAGTGAACACTGAAGCTTTCTTT

D: -
J: TRBJ2-1
size: -
V: TRBV7-2
CDR3: CASSLSVGDLYNEQFF
DNA: TGTGCCAGCAGCTTATCGGTCGGGGACTTATACAATGAGCAGTTCTTC

D: TRBD1
J: TRBJ1-1
size: -
V: TRBV6-5
CDR3: CASTLTGVWTEAFF
DNA: TGTGCCAGCACCCTAACAGGGGTGTGGACTGAAGCTTTCTTT

D: TRBD1
J: TRBJ2-7
size: -
V: TRBV10-1
CDR3: CASSTDRAADEQYF
DNA: TGCGCCAGCAGTACAGACAGGGCGGCGGACGAGCAGTACTTC

D: -
J: TRBJ2-7
size: -
V: TRBV11-1
CDR3: CASSPLMVRSYEQYF
DNA: TGTGCCAGCAGCCCCCTGATGGTGCGGTCCTACGAGCAGTACTTC

D: -
J: TRBJ2-7
size: -
V: TRBV6-1
CDR3: CASSEQFNSYEQYF
DNA: TGTGCCAGCAGTGAACAGTTTAACTCCTACGAGCAGTACTTC

D: TRBD1
J: TRBJ1-5
size: -
V: TRBV13
CDR3: CASSRRTGGSNQPQHF
DNA: TGTGCCAGCAGCAGGCGGACAGGAGGAAGCAATCAGCCCCAGCATTTT

D: TRBD2
J: TRBJ2-7
size: -
V: TRBV6-4
CDR3: CASSAQVGLAVLKEQYF
DNA: TGTGCCAGCAGTGCCCAAGTAGGACTAGCGGTTCTCAAAGAGCAGTACTTC

D: -
J: TRBJ1-4
size: -
V: TRBV2
CDR3: CASGTGMHNEKLFF
DNA: TGTGCCAGCGGTACCGGGATGCATAATGAAAAACTGTTTTTT

D: -
J: TRBJ1-1
size: -
V: TRBV6-1
CDR3: CASSGGWTDGAFF
DNA: TGTGCCAGCAGTGGCGGTTGGACAGATGGGGCTTTCTTT

D: -
J: TRBJ2-7
size: -
V: TRBV10-3
CDR3: CAISRTDVFYEQYF
DNA: TGTGCCATCAGTCGGACAGACGTCTTCTACGAGCAGTACTTC

D: TRBD1
J: TRBJ1-4
size: -
V: TRBV9
CDR3: CASSGGDSNEKLFF
DNA: TGTGCCAGCAGCGGGGGGGACAGTAATGAAAAACTGTTTTTT

D: TRBD1
J: TRBJ2-1
size: -
V: TRBV27
CDR3: CASRPGGRGSYNEQFF
DNA: TGTGCCAGCCGTCCAGGGGGAAGGGGATCCTACAATGAGCAGTTCTTC

D: TRBD2
J: TRBJ2-5
size: -
V: TRBV5-1
CDR3: CASSLATSGGARETQYF
DNA: TGCGCCAGCAGCTTGGCCACTAGCGGGGGGGCCCGGGAGACCCAGTACTTC

D: TRBD2
J: TRBJ2-1
size: -
V: TRBV27
CDR3: CASSPGLADNNEQFF
DNA: TGTGCCAGCAGTCCGGGACTAGCGGACAACAATGAGCAGTTCTTC

D: -
J: TRBJ2-7
size: -
V: TRBV25-1
CDR3: CASSEPTFGQDYEQYF
DNA: TGTGCCAGCAGTGAACCCACCTTCGGACAAGACTACGAGCAGTACTTC

D: -
J: TRBJ1-3
size: -
V: TRBV6-1
CDR3: CASSEIGGSGNTIYF
DNA: TGTGCCAGCAGTGAAATAGGGGGCTCTGGAAACACCATATATTTT

D: -
J: TRBJ1-2
size: -
V: TRBV7-9
CDR3: CASSWMGGGGYTF
DNA: TGTGCCAGCAGCTGGATGGGAGGTGGAGGCTACACCTTC

D: -
J: TRBJ2-2
size: -
V: TRBV15
CDR3: CATSRVILSNTGELFF
DNA: TGTGCCACCAGCAGAGTTATACTCTCGAACACCGGGGAGCTGTTTTTT

D: TRBD2
J: TRBJ2-5
size: -
V: TRBV9
CDR3: CASSVSRTSGDQETQYF
DNA: TGTGCCAGCAGCGTGAGCAGGACTAGCGGGGACCAAGAGACCCAGTACTTC

D: TRBD1
J: TRBJ1-4
size: -
V: TRBV6-1
CDR3: CASRPGQGAGEKLFF
DNA: TGTGCCAGCAGACCGGGACAGGGGGCGGGTGAAAAACTGTTTTTT

D: -
J: TRBJ2-7
size: -
V: TRBV21-1
CDR3: CASSRTALYEQYF
DNA: TGTGCCAGCAGCAGAACTGCCTTATACGAGCAGTACTTC

D: -
J: TRBJ1-1
size: -
V: TRBV5-4
CDR3: CASSLVGFGGNTEAFF
DNA: TGTGCCAGCAGCTTGGTTGGATTTGGAGGGAACACTGAAGCTTTCTTT

D: TRBD2
J: TRBJ2-2
size: -
V: TRBV28
CDR3: CASSFPLAGGPRNTGELFF
DNA: TGTGCCAGCAGTTTCCCCTTAGCGGGGGGGCCTCGGAACACCGGGGAGCTGTTTTTT

D: -
J: TRBJ2-2
size: -
V: TRBV28
CDR3: CASSNPRLAGELFF
DNA: TGTGCCAGCAGTAACCCCCGACTAGCCGGGGAGCTGTTTTTT

D: TRBD1
J: TRBJ2-6
size: once
V: TRBV4-2
CDR3: CASSQDPLTGAGANVLTF
DNA: TGTGCCAGCAGCCAAGATCCTCTCACAGGGGCTGGGGCCAACGTCCTGACTTTC

D: -
J: TRBJ2-7
size: -
V: TRBV6-1
CDR3: CASSEGGAGTYEQYF
DNA: TGTGCCAGCAGTGAAGGTGGGGCAGGGACCTACGAGCAGTACTTC

D: -
J: TRBJ1-2
size: -
V: TRBV18
CDR3: CASSPPTGSYGYTF
DNA: TGTGCCAGCTCACCACCTACAGGGTCCTATGGCTACACCTTC

D: -
J: TRBJ2-1
size: -
V: TRBV30
CDR3: CAWSVPSGGTYNEQFF
DNA: TGTGCCTGGAGTGTACCCTCAGGGGGGACCTACAATGAGCAGTTCTTC

D: -
J: TRBJ1-1
size: -
V: TRBV29-1
CDR3: CSVSMSLQLEAFF
DNA: TGCAGCGTGTCGATGTCCCTACAGTTAGAAGCTTTCTTT

D: TRBD1
J: TRBJ1-3
size: -
V: TRBV5-4
CDR3: CASSPGQDSGNTIYF
DNA: TGTGCCAGCAGCCCTGGACAGGACTCTGGAAACACCATATATTTT

D: TRBD1
J: TRBJ2-2
size: few
V: TRBV28
CDR3: CASSLETGVPGELFF
DNA: TGTGCCAGCAGTTTGGAGACAGGGGTTCCCGGGGAGCTGTTTTTT

D: TRBD2
J: TRBJ2-1
size: -
V: TRBV10-2
CDR3: CASSEREITSGLYNEQFF
DNA: TGCGCCAGCAGTGAACGAGAAATCACTAGCGGGCTGTACAATGAGCAGTTCTTC

D: -
J: TRBJ1-1
size: -
V: TRBV15
CDR3: CATSRGRGNEAFF
DNA: TGTGCCACCAGCAGAGGCCGGGGGAATGAAGCTTTCTTT

D: -
J: TRBJ2-7
size: -
V: TRBV10-3
CDR3: CAISDSAYEQYF
DNA: TGTGCCATCAGCGACAGTGCCTACGAGCAGTACTTC

D: -
J: TRBJ1-1
size: once
V: TRBV15
CDR3: CATSRVQGLNTEAFF
DNA: TGTGCCACCAGCAGAGTCCAGGGGTTGAACACTGAAGCTTTCTTT

D: -
J: TRBJ1-3
size: -
V: TRBV7-8
CDR3: CASLEYSGNTIYF
DNA: TGTGCCAGCCTCGAGTACTCTGGAAACACCATATATTTT

D: TRBD1
J: TRBJ1-1
size: -
V: TRBV7-9
CDR3: CASSLGAQVRGQSEAFF
DNA: TGTGCCAGCAGCTTAGGGGCCCAAGTCAGGGGGCAATCTGAAGCTTTCTTT

D: -
J: TRBJ1-4
size: -
V: TRBV6-5
CDR3: CASSPGGTNEKLFF
DNA: TGTGCCAGCAGCCCCGGGGGGACTAATGAAAAACTGTTTTTT

D: -
J: TRBJ1-2
size: -
V: TRBV29-1
CDR3: CSVQPGYYGYTF
DNA: TGCAGCGTCCAACCAGGGTACTATGGCTACACCTTC

D: -
J: TRBJ1-1
size: -
V: TRBV2
CDR3: CASLSENTEAFF
DNA: TGTGCCAGCCTCTCAGAGAACACTGAAGCTTTCTTT

D: TRBD1
J: TRBJ1-1
size: -
V: TRBV18
CDR3: CASSPTGVEAFF
DNA: TGTGCCAGCTCACCAACAGGGGTGGAAGCTTTCTTT

D: -
J: TRBJ1-3
size: -
V: TRBV5-1
CDR3: CASSSGQNSGNTIYF
DNA: TGCGCCAGCAGCTCAGGACAGAATTCTGGAAACACCATATATTTT

D: TRBD2
J: TRBJ2-5
size: -
V: TRBV6-5
CDR3: CASSDGLAALAQYF
DNA: TGTGCCAGCAGTGACGGACTAGCGGCTTTGGCCCAGTACTTC

D: TRBD2
J: TRBJ2-1
size: -
V: TRBV6-1
CDR3: CASSERRTSGPSSYNEQFF
DNA: TGTGCCAGCAGTGAGAGGAGGACTAGCGGGCCTAGCTCCTACAATGAGCAGTTCTTC

D: -
J: TRBJ1-2
size: -
V: TRBV19
CDR3: CASCPGGPDYTF
DNA: TGTGCCAGTTGTCCCGGAGGCCCTGATTACACCTTC

D: TRBD1
J: TRBJ1-4
size: -
V: TRBV10-3
CDR3: CAISAGQGLDEKLFF
DNA: TGTGCCATCAGTGCGGGACAGGGGTTGGATGAAAAACTGTTTTTT

D: -
J: TRBJ1-2
size: -
V: TRBV9
CDR3: CASSVEDGFLLGYGYTF
DNA: TGTGCCAGCAGCGTAGAGGACGGGTTTCTACTAGGCTATGGCTACACCTTC